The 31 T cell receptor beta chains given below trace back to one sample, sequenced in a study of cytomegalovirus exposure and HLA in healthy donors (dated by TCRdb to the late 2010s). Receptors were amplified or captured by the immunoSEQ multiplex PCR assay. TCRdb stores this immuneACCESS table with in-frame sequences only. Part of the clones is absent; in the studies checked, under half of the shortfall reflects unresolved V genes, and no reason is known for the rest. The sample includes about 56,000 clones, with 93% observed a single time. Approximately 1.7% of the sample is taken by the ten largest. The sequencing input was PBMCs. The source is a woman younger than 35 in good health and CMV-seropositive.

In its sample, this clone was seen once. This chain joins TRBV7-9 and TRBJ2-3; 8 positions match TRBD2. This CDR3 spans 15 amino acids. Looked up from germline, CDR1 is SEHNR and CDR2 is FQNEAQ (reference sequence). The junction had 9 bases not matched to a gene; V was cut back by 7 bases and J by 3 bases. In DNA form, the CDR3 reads TGTGCCAGCACTCGCCGGGGGGGCCAGACAGATACGCAGTATTTT. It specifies CASTRRGGQTDTQYF.

The CDR3 loop is CSVEGVKGQNTEAFF. Written as DNA, the CDR3 is TGCAGCGTTGAAGGCGTGAAAGGACAGAACACTGAAGCTTTCTTT. This chain links TRBV29-1 with TRBJ1-1; TRBD1 might be the D (5 bases). V was pared by 1 base and J by 1 base, with 13 bases between. CDR1 and CDR2 from the germline V gene are SQVTM and ANQGSEA. The CDR3 runs 15 residues.

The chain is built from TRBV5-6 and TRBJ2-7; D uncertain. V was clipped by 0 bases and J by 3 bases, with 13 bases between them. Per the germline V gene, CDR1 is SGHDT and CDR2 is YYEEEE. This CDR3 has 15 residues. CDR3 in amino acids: CASSLVETSYYEQYF. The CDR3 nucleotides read TGTGCCAGCAGCTTGGTTGAGACTTCGTACTACGAGCAGTACTTC.

For the CDR3, the DNA is TGTGCCTGGCGCGACCCGGACAGGGGGCAGGGAACTGAAGCTTTCTTT. Protein: CAWRDPDRGQGTEAFF. This rearrangement joins TRBV30 to TRBJ1-1; 11 bases match TRBD1. The CDR3 contains 16 residues. Germline-derived CDR1 and CDR2 are GTSNPN and SVGIG (reference sequence). J was trimmed by 5 bases and V by 5 bases; bases with no gene match: 13.

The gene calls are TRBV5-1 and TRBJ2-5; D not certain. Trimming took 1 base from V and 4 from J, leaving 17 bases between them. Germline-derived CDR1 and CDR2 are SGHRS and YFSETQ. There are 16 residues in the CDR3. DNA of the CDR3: TGCGCCAGCAGCTTGATTCCTGACACCCGTCGAGAGACCCAGTACTTC. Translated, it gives CASSLIPDTRRETQYF.

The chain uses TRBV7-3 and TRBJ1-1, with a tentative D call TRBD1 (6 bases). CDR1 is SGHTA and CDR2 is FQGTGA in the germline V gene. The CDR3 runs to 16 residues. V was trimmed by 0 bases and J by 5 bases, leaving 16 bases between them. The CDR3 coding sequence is TGTGCCAGCAGCTTAACGGGGGGGGCGGGACGGACTGAAGCTTTCTTT. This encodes CASSLTGGAGRTEAFF.

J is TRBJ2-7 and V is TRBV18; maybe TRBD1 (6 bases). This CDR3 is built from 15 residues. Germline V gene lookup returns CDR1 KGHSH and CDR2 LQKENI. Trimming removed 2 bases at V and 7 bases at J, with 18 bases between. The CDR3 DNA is TGTGCCAGCTCACCAATGGGGGCAGACAAAGGGGAGCAGTACTTC. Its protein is CASSPMGADKGEQYF.

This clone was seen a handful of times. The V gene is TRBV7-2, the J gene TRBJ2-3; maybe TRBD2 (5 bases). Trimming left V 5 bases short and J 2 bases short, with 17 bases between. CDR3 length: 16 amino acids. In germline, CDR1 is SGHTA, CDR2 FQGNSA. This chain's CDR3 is CASSPSGSFVTDTQYF. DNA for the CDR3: TGTGCCAGCAGCCCCAGCGGCTCGTTCGTCACAGATACGCAGTATTTT.

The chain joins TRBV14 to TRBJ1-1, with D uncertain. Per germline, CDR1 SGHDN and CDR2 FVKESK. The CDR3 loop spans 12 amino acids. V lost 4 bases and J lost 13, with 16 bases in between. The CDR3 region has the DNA TGTGCCAGCAGCCTCTCGGGGTCCGGAGGTTTCTTT. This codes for CASSLSGSGGFF. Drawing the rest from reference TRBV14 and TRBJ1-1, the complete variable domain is EAGVTQFPSHSVIEKGQTVTLRCDPISGHDNLYWYRRVMGKEIKFLLHFVKESKQDESGMPNNRFLAERTGGTYSTLKVQPAELEDSGVYFCASSLSGSGGFFGQGTRLTVV.

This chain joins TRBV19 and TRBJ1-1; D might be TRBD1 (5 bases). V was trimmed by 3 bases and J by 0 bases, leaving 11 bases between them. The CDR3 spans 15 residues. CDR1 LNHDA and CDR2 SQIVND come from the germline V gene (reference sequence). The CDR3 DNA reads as TGTGCCAGTAGTATTTCCGGGGGGTTGAACACTGAAGCTTTCTTT. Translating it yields CASSISGGLNTEAFF.

The CDR3 loop reads CASSRGFNEQFF. In nucleotides, the CDR3 is TGTGCCAGCAGTCGGGGGTTCAATGAGCAGTTCTTC. The chain links TRBV7-2 to TRBJ2-1, with a weak D call TRBD2 (6 bases). Per the germline V gene, CDR1 is SGHTA and CDR2 is FQGNSA. Trimming stripped 6 bases from V and 6 bases from J, with 9 bases between. The CDR3 is 12 amino acids. Full variable domain (rest looked up from reference TRBV7-2 and TRBJ2-1): GAGVSQSPSNKVTEKGKDVELRCDPISGHTALYWYRQSLGQGLEFLIYFQGNSAPDKSGLPSDRFSAERTGGSVSTLTIQRTQQEDSAVYLCASSRGFNEQFFGPGTRLTVL.

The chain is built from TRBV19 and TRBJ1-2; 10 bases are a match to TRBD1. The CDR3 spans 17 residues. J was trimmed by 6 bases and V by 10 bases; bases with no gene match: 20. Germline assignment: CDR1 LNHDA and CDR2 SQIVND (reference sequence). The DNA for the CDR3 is TGTGCCACCATGGGGCCTGGTTGGGACAGGGGAGGAAATGGCTACACCTTC. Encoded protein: CATMGPGWDRGGNGYTF.

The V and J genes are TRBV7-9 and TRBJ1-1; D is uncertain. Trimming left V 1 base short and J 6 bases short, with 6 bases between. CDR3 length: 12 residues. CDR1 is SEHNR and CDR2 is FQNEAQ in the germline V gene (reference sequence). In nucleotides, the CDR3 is TGTGCCAGCAGCTTAGTTGGCTCTGAAGCTTTCTTT. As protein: CASSLVGSEAFF.

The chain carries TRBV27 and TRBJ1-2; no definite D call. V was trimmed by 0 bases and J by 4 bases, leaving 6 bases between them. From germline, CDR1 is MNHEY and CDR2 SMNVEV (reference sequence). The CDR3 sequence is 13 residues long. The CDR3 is CASSLSSFYGYTF. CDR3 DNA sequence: TGTGCCAGCAGTTTATCGTCGTTCTATGGCTACACCTTC.

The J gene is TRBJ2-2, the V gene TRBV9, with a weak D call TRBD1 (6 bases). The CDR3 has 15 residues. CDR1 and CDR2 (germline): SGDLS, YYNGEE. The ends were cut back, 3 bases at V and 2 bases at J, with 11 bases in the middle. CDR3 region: CASSDGTLNTGELFF. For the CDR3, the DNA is TGTGCCAGCAGCGACGGGACATTAAACACCGGGGAGCTGTTTTTT. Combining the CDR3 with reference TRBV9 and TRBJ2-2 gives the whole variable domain DSGVTQTPKHLITATGQRVTLRCSPRSGDLSVYWYQQSLDQGLQFLIQYYNGEERAKGNILERFSAQQFPDLHSELNLSSLELGDSALYFCASSDGTLNTGELFFGEGSRLTVL.

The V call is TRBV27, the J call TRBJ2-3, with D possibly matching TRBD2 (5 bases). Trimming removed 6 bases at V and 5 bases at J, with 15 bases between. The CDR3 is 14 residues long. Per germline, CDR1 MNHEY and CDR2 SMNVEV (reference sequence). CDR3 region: CASRKGEGQDTQYF. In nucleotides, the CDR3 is TGTGCCAGCAGGAAAGGCGAGGGTCAAGATACGCAGTATTTT.

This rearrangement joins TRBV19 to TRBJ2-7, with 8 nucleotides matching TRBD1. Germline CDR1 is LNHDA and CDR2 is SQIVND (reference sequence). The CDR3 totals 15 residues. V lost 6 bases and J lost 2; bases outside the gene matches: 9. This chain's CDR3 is CASSSGTGPAYEQYF. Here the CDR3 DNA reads TGTGCCAGTAGCTCAGGGACAGGACCCGCCTACGAGCAGTACTTC. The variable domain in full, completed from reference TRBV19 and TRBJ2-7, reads DGGITQSPKYLFRKEGQNVTLSCEQNLNHDAMYWYRQDPGQGLRLIYYSQIVNDFQKGDIAEGYSVSREKKESFPLTVTSAQKNPTAFYLCASSSGTGPAYEQYFGPGTRLTVT.

The CDR3 protein is CASSVFQGAGTEAFF. The CDR3 DNA reads as TGTGCCAGCAGCGTATTCCAGGGGGCCGGGACTGAAGCTTTCTTT. The V call is TRBV9, the J call TRBJ1-1; 8 bases are shared with TRBD1. The V gene end was trimmed by 1 base and the J gene end by 5 bases; junction bases not matched to a gene: 7. Germline V gene sequence: CDR1 SGDLS, CDR2 YYNGEE. This CDR3 spans 15 amino acids.

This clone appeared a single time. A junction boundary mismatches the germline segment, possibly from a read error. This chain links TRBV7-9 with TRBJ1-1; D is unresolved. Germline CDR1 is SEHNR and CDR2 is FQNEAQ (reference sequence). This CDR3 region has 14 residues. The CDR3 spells CASSIAAGYTEAFF. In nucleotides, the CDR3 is TGTGCCAGCAGCATAGCGGCGGGGTACACTGAAGCTTTCTTT.

CDR3 in amino acids: CASSPSGVNTGELFF. Here the CDR3 DNA reads TGTGCCAGCAGCCCTAGCGGGGTAAACACCGGGGAGCTGTTTTTT. The chain uses TRBV11-3 and TRBJ2-2; TRBD2 agrees at 9 bases. The CDR3 extends over 15 amino acids. V was pared by 5 bases and J by 2 bases, with 3 bases of the junction left unmatched. Germline CDR1 SGHNT, CDR2 YENEEA.

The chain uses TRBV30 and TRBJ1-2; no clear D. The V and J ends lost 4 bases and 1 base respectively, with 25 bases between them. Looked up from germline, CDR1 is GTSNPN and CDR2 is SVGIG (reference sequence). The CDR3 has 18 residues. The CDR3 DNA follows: TGTGCCTGGATTAGTCGCGTCCTTGAGCCTCGACATAACTATGGCTACACCTTC. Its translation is CAWISRVLEPRHNYGYTF.

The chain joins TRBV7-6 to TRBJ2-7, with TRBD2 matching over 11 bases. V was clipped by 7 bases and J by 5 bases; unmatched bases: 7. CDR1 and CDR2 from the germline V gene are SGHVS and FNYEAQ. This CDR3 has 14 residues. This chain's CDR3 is CASMLAGGIDEQYF. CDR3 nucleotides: TGTGCCAGCATGCTAGCGGGGGGCATCGACGAGCAGTACTTC.

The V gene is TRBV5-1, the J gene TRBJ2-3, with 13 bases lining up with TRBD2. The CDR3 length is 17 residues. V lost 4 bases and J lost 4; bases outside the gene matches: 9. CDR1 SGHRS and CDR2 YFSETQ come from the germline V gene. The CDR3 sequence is CASSQSTSGGRADTQYF. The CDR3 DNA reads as TGCGCCAGCAGCCAATCGACTAGCGGGGGGCGTGCAGATACGCAGTATTTT.

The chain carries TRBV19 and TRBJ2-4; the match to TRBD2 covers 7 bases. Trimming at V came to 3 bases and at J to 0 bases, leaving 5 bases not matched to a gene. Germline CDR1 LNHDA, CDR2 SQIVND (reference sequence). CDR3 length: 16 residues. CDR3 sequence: CASSIFRGVAKNIQYF. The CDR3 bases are TGTGCCAGTAGTATCTTTCGGGGGGTAGCCAAAAACATTCAGTACTTC.

CDR3: CASGLHLGAKLFF. CDR3 DNA sequence: TGTGCTAGTGGTTTGCACCTCGGTGCAAAACTGTTTTTT. The V gene is TRBV12-5, the J gene TRBJ1-4; D remains unclear. Germline loops: CDR1 LGHNT, CDR2 FRNRAP. Trimming cost V 2 bases and J 10 bases, with 11 bases left between them. CDR3 size: 13 residues. Full variable domain (outside the CDR3, taken from reference TRBV12-5 and TRBJ1-4): DARVTQTPRHKVTEMGQEVTMRCQPILGHNTVFWYRQTMMQGLELLAYFRNRAPLDDSGMPKDRFSAEMPDATLATLKIQPSEPRDSAVYFCASGLHLGAKLFFGSGTQLSVL.

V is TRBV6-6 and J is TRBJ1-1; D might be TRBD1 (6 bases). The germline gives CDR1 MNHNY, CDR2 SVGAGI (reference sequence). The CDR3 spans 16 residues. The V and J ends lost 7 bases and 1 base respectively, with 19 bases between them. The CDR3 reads CASTIPRTVKNTEAFF. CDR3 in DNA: TGTGCCAGCACTATACCCCGGACAGTTAAGAACACTGAAGCTTTCTTT.

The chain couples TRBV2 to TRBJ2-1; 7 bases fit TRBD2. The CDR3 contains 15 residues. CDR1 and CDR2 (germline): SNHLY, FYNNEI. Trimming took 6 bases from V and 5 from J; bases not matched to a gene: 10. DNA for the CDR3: TGTGCCAGCAGGAGCCGGGGGGTCGCAGACAATGAGCAGTTCTTC. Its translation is CASRSRGVADNEQFF.

This chain's CDR3 is CASRLGGTEAFF. CDR3 sequence (DNA): TGTGCCAGTAGACTGGGGGGCACTGAAGCTTTCTTT. The chain couples TRBV19 to TRBJ1-1, with a weak D call TRBD1 (5 bases). The germline V gene encodes CDR1 LNHDA and CDR2 SQIVND (reference sequence). The ends were cut back, 6 bases at V and 4 bases at J, with 9 bases in the middle. The CDR3 covers 12 residues.

The CDR3 coding sequence is TGTGCCAGCAGTCATAGGTTGACAGGGGCGGCGAGGAACTATGGCTACACCTTC. Residues: CASSHRLTGAARNYGYTF. The V gene is TRBV28, the J gene TRBJ1-2; TRBD1 aligns across 8 bases. The CDR3 loop spans 18 amino acids. CDR1 and CDR2 from the germline V gene are MDHEN and SYDVKM. J lost 2 bases, V lost 5 bases, and 16 bases had no gene match.

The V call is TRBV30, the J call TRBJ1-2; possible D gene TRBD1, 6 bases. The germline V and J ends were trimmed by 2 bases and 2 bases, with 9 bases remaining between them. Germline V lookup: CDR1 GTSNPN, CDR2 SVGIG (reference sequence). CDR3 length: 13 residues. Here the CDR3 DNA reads TGTGCCTGGAGTTTCCAGGGGAACTATGGCTACACCTTC. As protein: CAWSFQGNYGYTF.

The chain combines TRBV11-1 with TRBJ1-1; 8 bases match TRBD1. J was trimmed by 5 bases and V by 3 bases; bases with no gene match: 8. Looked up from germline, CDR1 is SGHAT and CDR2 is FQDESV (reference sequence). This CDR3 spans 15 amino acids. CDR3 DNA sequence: TGTGCCAGCAGCTTTACCAGGGGGCTGGGAACTGAAGCTTTCTTT. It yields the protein CASSFTRGLGTEAFF.